The 17 T cell receptor beta chains below come from one sample, sequenced in a study of blood T cell repertoires in COVID-19. Method: immunoSEQ multiplex PCR; TCRdb's copy keeps in-frame clones and lacks some. The sample consists of about 18,000 clones, around 77% of them appearing once. The sequencing sample was made of peripheral blood. The receptors originated from a man aged 65 to 79 with COVID-19, enrolled during active disease.

This chain links TRBV4-1 with TRBJ1-2; tentative D call: TRBD1 (6 bases). The CDR3 has 14 amino acids. CDR1 is MGHRA, CDR2 YSYEKL, per germline. The ends were cut back, 3 bases at V and 7 bases at J, with 15 bases in the middle. The CDR3 loop reads CASSHGDTALGYTF. In DNA form, the CDR3 reads TGCGCCAGCAGCCATGGGGACACGGCCCTTGGCTACACCTTC.

A remark on this clone: One junction end disagrees with the germline gene, perhaps due to a read error. The V and J genes are TRBV2 and TRBJ2-1; a possible D gene is TRBD1 (5 bases). Germline CDR1 SNHLY, CDR2 FYNNEI. The CDR3 length is 12 residues. DNA for the CDR3: TGTGCCAGCAGCGAGCAGGGAACCCAAAGGGTCTTC. This gives the protein CASSEQGTQRVF. The full variable domain, rest sourced from reference TRBV2 and TRBJ2-1, is EPEVTQTPSHQVTQMGQEVILRCVPISNHLYFYWYRQILGQKVEFLVSFYNNEISEKSEIFDDQFSVERPDGSNFTLKIRSTKLEDSAMYFCASSEQGTQRVFGPGTRLTVL.

On this clone itself: This sample includes further DNA sequences coding for the same CDR3. V and J are TRBV5-1 and TRBJ2-3; 9 bases agree with TRBD2. This CDR3 has 14 amino acids. Germline V gives CDR1 SGHRS, CDR2 YFSETQ. V gave up 3 bases and J gave up 6 bases; unmatched junction bases: 5. The CDR3 protein is CASSSTSGGDTQYF. The DNA of the CDR3 is TGCGCCAGCAGCTCGACTAGCGGAGGGGATACGCAGTATTTT.

V gene TRBV7-9 combines with J gene TRBJ2-7, with 10 positions matching TRBD1. The CDR3 totals 15 residues. V gave up 2 bases and J gave up 6 bases; unmatched junction bases: 7. The germline CDR1 and CDR2 sequences are SEHNR and FQNEAQ (reference sequence). The CDR3 protein is CASSLKGTGVTEQYF. DNA for the CDR3: TGTGCCAGCAGCTTAAAGGGGACAGGGGTAACCGAGCAGTACTTC.

This chain uses TRBV5-1 with TRBJ2-2, with 13 bases lining up with TRBD2. Germline V gene data show CDR1 as SGHRS and CDR2 as YFSETQ. CDR3 length: 16 residues. V shed 4 bases, J shed 7 bases, and the junction held 7 bases outside the gene matches. The chain's CDR3 is CASSRGTSGIFGELFF. CDR3 nucleotide sequence: TGCGCCAGCAGCCGGGGGACTAGCGGGATTTTCGGGGAGCTGTTTTTT.

J is TRBJ1-1 and V is TRBV2; 7 bases are shared with TRBD1. Germline lookup yields CDR1 SNHLY and CDR2 FYNNEI. The J segment lost 0 bases and the V segment lost 6 bases, leaving 10 bases of the junction unmatched. The CDR3 has 16 amino acids. The chain's CDR3 is CASRSRRDSMNTEAFF. The CDR3 bases are TGTGCCAGCAGGAGCCGACGGGACAGTATGAACACTGAAGCTTTCTTT.

The V and J genes are TRBV3-1 (or the pseudogene TRBV3-2) and TRBJ1-1; D is possibly TRBD1 (5 bases). In germline, CDR1 is LGHDT, CDR2 YNNKEL (reference sequence). This CDR3 spans 12 amino acids. V lost 3 bases and J 6 bases, leaving 8 bases between the germline ends. The DNA of the CDR3 is TGTGCCAGCAGCCACCCCAGGGCTGAAGCTTTCTTT. Its protein is CASSHPRAEAFF.

The chain joins TRBV20-1 to TRBJ2-3; 8 nucleotides align to TRBD2. Trimming at V came to 6 bases and at J to 12 bases, leaving 8 bases not matched to a gene. The V gene's germline CDR1 is DFQATT and CDR2 SNEGSKA (reference sequence). This CDR3 is 11 amino acids long. In DNA form, the CDR3 reads TGCAGTGCGATAAGCGGGAGTGTTCAGTATTTT. Protein product: CSAISGSVQYF.

The genes are TRBV7-8 and TRBJ2-1; 14 bases are shared with TRBD2. The ends lost 5 bases at V and 6 bases at J; junction bases unmatched: 6. This CDR3 spans 16 amino acids. Germline CDR1 is SGHVS and CDR2 is FQNEAQ. CDR3 in DNA: TGTGCCAGCAGCCCCGGGACTAGCGGGAGAAGCAATGAGCAGTTCTTC. Protein product: CASSPGTSGRSNEQFF.

The table lists this clone with a count of one. The rearrangement links TRBV7-2 to TRBJ1-3; D is uncertain. The CDR3 is made up of 15 amino acids. With 2 bases removed from V and 0 bases from J, the gap between germline ends came to 8 bases. CDR1 and CDR2 (germline): SGHTA, FQGNSA. The CDR3 nucleotides are TGTGCCAGCAGCTTACAGGTTTTCTCTGGAAACACCATATATTTT. It is translated as CASSLQVFSGNTIYF. Variable domain in full (rest from reference TRBV7-2 and TRBJ1-3): GAGVSQSPSNKVTEKGKDVELRCDPISGHTALYWYRQSLGQGLEFLIYFQGNSAPDKSGLPSDRFSAERTGGSVSTLTIQRTQQEDSAVYLCASSLQVFSGNTIYFGEGSWLTVV.

This clone is categorized as medium-sized. J is TRBJ2-2 and V is TRBV19; D perhaps matches TRBD1 (6 bases). CDR1 is LNHDA and CDR2 is SQIVND in the germline V gene (reference sequence). Trimming removed 8 bases at V and 7 bases at J, with 17 bases between. The CDR3 is 14 amino acids. CDR3 amino acids: CASFLTGFSGELFF. The DNA of the CDR3 is TGTGCCAGTTTTTTAACAGGGTTTAGCGGGGAGCTGTTTTTT.

This clone has only one observation. The gene calls are TRBV24-1 and TRBJ1-6, with TRBD1 identical over 12 bases. The CDR3 has 17 residues. V dropped 3 bases and J dropped 7; count of bases not matched to a gene: 6. Germline V CDR1 and CDR2: KGHDR, SFDVKD. The CDR3 spells CATSDEGDRGPNSPLHF. CDR3 in DNA: TGTGCCACCAGTGATGAGGGGGACAGGGGGCCCAATTCACCCCTCCACTTT.

V usage is TRBV23-1 and J usage is TRBJ1-5; 7 nucleotides align to TRBD1. TRBV23-1 is sorted into the ORF group, with uncertain function. This CDR3 has 18 residues. With V trimmed by 3 bases and J by 4 bases, 15 bases remained unmatched. CDR3 residues: CASSQLNPDRKTNQPQHF. The CDR3 region has the DNA TGCGCCAGCAGTCAGTTGAACCCGGACAGGAAAACTAATCAGCCCCAGCATTTT.

This chain links TRBV19 with TRBJ2-2, with 7 nucleotides matching TRBD1. V was clipped by 6 bases and J by 0 bases; unmatched bases: 7. Per germline, CDR1 LNHDA and CDR2 SQIVND (reference sequence). This CDR3 has 16 amino acids. The CDR3 DNA sequence: TGTGCCAGTAGCACCCCAGGGGGTCCGAACACCGGGGAGCTGTTTTTT. Protein sequence: CASSTPGGPNTGELFF.

This chain connects TRBV4-3 to TRBJ1-1; D is perhaps TRBD1 (6 bases). V gave up 0 bases and J gave up 6 bases, with 14 bases separating them. The germline CDR1 and CDR2 sequences are LGHNA and YSLEER. This CDR3 has 15 residues. The chain's CDR3 is CASSQDHSRGAEAFF. The CDR3, as DNA: TGCGCCAGCAGCCAAGATCACTCCAGGGGCGCTGAAGCTTTCTTT.

The genes are TRBV7-8 and TRBJ1-6, with 8 bases that match TRBD1. The V gene end was trimmed by 5 bases and the J gene end by 8 bases; junction bases not matched to a gene: 8. The V gene's germline CDR1 is SGHVS and CDR2 FQNEAQ. The CDR3 is made up of 15 amino acids. The CDR3, as DNA: TGTGCCAGCAGCCTCCGACAGGGGAGAGATTCACCCCTCCACTTT. Encoded protein: CASSLRQGRDSPLHF.

V usage is TRBV11-3 and J usage is TRBJ1-3; tentatively, D is TRBD1 (5 bases). This CDR3 has 18 residues. Germline lookup yields CDR1 SGHNT and CDR2 YENEEA. Trimming stripped 8 bases from V and 0 bases from J, with 23 bases between. The DNA for the CDR3 is TGTGCCAGCGGATTCGGGACTCCACCCGTACTCTCTGGAAACACCATATATTTT. Encoded protein: CASGFGTPPVLSGNTIYF. Complete variable domain (other parts from reference TRBV11-3 and TRBJ1-3): EAGVVQSPRYKIIEKKQPVAFWCNPISGHNTLYWYLQNLGQGPELLIRYENEEAVDDSQLPKDRFSAERLKGVDSTLKIQPAELGDSAVYLCASGFGTPPVLSGNTIYFGEGSWLTVV.